A single sample is the source of the 30 T cell receptor beta chains below, sequenced in a study of blood T cell repertoires in COVID-19. Profiled with immunoSEQ multiplex PCR; TCRdb holds only in-frame clones, not every one. The sample includes about 63,000 clones, approximately 88% seen only once; the top ten take approximately 4.7%. Sequencing input: peripheral blood. Receptors were obtained from a human donor in a cohort sampled during active COVID-19.

The chain uses TRBV5-1 and TRBJ2-1; 10 bases map to TRBD2. Germline CDR1 SGHRS, CDR2 YFSETQ. V was pared by 0 bases and J by 6 bases, with 0 bases of the junction left unmatched. This CDR3 has 14 amino acids. In DNA, the CDR3 is TGCGCCAGCAGCTTGGCTAGCGGGAGCAATGAGCAGTTCTTC. Translating gives CASSLASGSNEQFF.

The rearrangement uses TRBV7-9 and TRBJ2-3, with 9 bases matching TRBD2. Germline loops: CDR1 SEHNR, CDR2 FQNEAQ (reference sequence). The CDR3 runs to 16 residues. V was clipped by 1 base and J by 5 bases; unmatched bases: 7. In DNA form, the CDR3 reads TGTGCCAGCAGCTTAGGCGGCGGGAGGGGGGGAGATACGCAGTATTTT. It is translated as CASSLGGGRGGDTQYF.

The chain has TRBV7-8 and TRBJ2-1; 8 bases align to TRBD2. J was trimmed by 10 bases and V by 5 bases; bases with no gene match: 4. This CDR3 is built from 12 residues. CDR1 and CDR2 from the germline V gene are SGHVS and FQNEAQ. The chain's CDR3 is CASSNRLAEQFF. DNA of the CDR3: TGTGCCAGCAGCAACAGACTAGCGGAGCAGTTCTTC.

The chain couples TRBV5-5 to TRBJ2-7; 7 bases fit TRBD1. The CDR3 is made up of 14 amino acids. Germline lookup yields CDR1 SGHKS and CDR2 YYEKEE (reference sequence). V gave up 4 bases and J gave up 4 bases; unmatched junction bases: 8. This chain's CDR3 is CASSARQGPYEQYF. In DNA, the CDR3 is TGTGCCAGCAGCGCTAGACAGGGACCTTACGAGCAGTACTTC.

The V gene is TRBV6-2 or TRBV6-3, the J gene TRBJ2-5; 8 positions match TRBD2. With V trimmed by 1 base and J by 5 bases, 6 bases remained unmatched. Germline-derived CDR1 and CDR2 are MNHEY and SVGEGT. The CDR3 has 15 residues. The CDR3 loop is CASSYLSSGRETQYF. DNA of the CDR3: TGTGCCAGCAGTTACTTGTCTAGCGGGCGTGAGACCCAGTACTTC.

The chain has TRBV12-3 or TRBV12-4 and TRBJ1-1; D is uncertain. The CDR3 extends over 13 amino acids. The V gene lost 5 bases and the J gene lost 8 bases, with 15 bases spanning the gap. The CDR3 here is CASSLRAEAEAFF. Here the CDR3 DNA reads TGTGCCAGCAGTCTCCGAGCGGAGGCAGAAGCTTTCTTT.

The genes are TRBV21-1 and TRBJ1-5. TRBV21-1 constitutes a pseudogene. This CDR3 is 16 amino acids long. The CDR3 loop is CASSSPLWWFGQPQHF. The DNA for the CDR3 is TGTGCCAGCAGCAGCCCTCTGTGGTGGTTCGGTCAGCCCCAGCATTTT.

J is TRBJ1-5 and V is TRBV5-1, with D tentatively TRBD1 (5 bases). Looked up from germline, CDR1 is SGHRS and CDR2 is YFSETQ. The CDR3 has 14 amino acids. The V end was cut by 0 bases, the J end by 3 bases, with 7 bases between. Here the CDR3 reads CASSLGTNNQPQHF. For the CDR3, the DNA is TGCGCCAGCAGCTTGGGGACAAACAATCAGCCCCAGCATTTT.

There are a few counts of this clone. One end of the junction varies from germline; a read error may be responsible. This sequence joins TRBV18 and TRBJ1-2, with D hard to call. This CDR3 contains 15 residues. Germline V gene sequence: CDR1 KGHSH, CDR2 LQKENI. This CDR3 reads CASSPRAANPVGYTF. CDR3 bases: TGTGCCAGCTCCCCACGGGCAGCCAACCCGGTAGGCTACACCTTC.

The chain links TRBV28 to TRBJ1-2, with D possibly being TRBD1 (6 bases). Germline V gene sequence: CDR1 MDHEN, CDR2 SYDVKM. The CDR3 is 14 residues long. The V gene lost 1 base and the J gene lost 6 bases, with 12 bases spanning the gap. The CDR3 region has the DNA TGTGCCAGCAGTTTATCCGGACAGATCGATGGCTACACCTTC. Translating it yields CASSLSGQIDGYTF.

The chain combines TRBV5-1 with TRBJ2-2; 8 positions agree with TRBD1. The CDR3 length is 15 residues. Germline CDR1 reads SGHRS; CDR2 reads YFSETQ. V dropped 6 bases and J dropped 2; count of bases not matched to a gene: 6. The CDR3 DNA follows: TGCGCCAGCATCGCCGGGACAGGCAACACCGGGGAGCTGTTTTTT. It translates to CASIAGTGNTGELFF.

The J gene is TRBJ2-7, the V gene TRBV7-2; 7 bases are shared with TRBD2. V shed 0 bases and J 1 base; nucleotides not matched to a gene: 3. The germline V gene has CDR1 SGHTA and CDR2 FQGNSA. The CDR3 extends over 15 amino acids. CDR3 coding DNA: TGTGCCAGCAGCTTAGCCGTCGGGGGGTCCTACGAGCAGTACTTC. Its translation: CASSLAVGGSYEQYF. Supplemented by reference TRBV7-2 and TRBJ2-7, the full variable domain reads GAGVSQSPSNKVTEKGKDVELRCDPISGHTALYWYRQSLGQGLEFLIYFQGNSAPDKSGLPSDRFSAERTGGSVSTLTIQRTQQEDSAVYLCASSLAVGGSYEQYFGPGTRLTVT.

CDR3 bases: TGTGCCAGCAGCCAAAGAACCGGGACATCTAATGAAAAACTGTTTTTT. Translation gives CASSQRTGTSNEKLFF. The gene calls are TRBV4-2 and TRBJ1-4; tentatively, D is TRBD1 (6 bases). The CDR3 has 16 amino acids. CDR1 LGHNA and CDR2 YNFKEQ come from the germline V gene. The V end lost 2 bases, the J end lost 3 bases, and 13 bases lay between the germline ends.

The chain uses TRBV11-2 and TRBJ1-1; the D is unclear. Germline V gene lookup returns CDR1 SGHAT and CDR2 FQNNGV. V was pared by 5 bases and J by 7 bases, with 14 bases between. There are 13 residues in the CDR3. CDR3: CASSLLSTFEAFF. The CDR3 nucleotides are TGTGCCAGCAGCCTTCTTTCAACATTTGAAGCTTTCTTT.

The rearrangement uses TRBV7-9 and TRBJ2-1, with D possibly TRBD2 on 5 matching bases. Trimming took 5 bases from V and 0 from J, leaving 8 bases between them. Germline V lookup: CDR1 SEHNR, CDR2 FQNEAQ (reference sequence). The CDR3 consists of 14 residues. The CDR3 is CASSLTSSYNEQFF. In DNA form, the CDR3 reads TGTGCCAGCAGCCTTACTAGCTCCTACAATGAGCAGTTCTTC. Using reference TRBV7-9 and TRBJ2-1 for the parts outside the CDR3, the full variable domain is DTGVSQNPRHKITKRGQNVTFRCDPISEHNRLYWYRQTLGQGPEFLTYFQNEAQLEKSRLLSDRFSAERPKGSFSTLEIQRTEQGDSAMYLCASSLTSSYNEQFFGPGTRLTVL.

The sample holds a few counts of this clone. The gene calls are TRBV7-2 and TRBJ2-1; D is perhaps TRBD2 (6 bases). Germline lookup yields CDR1 SGHTA and CDR2 FQGNSA. The V end lost 4 bases, the J end lost 2 bases, and 12 bases lay between the germline ends. This CDR3 is 15 amino acids long. The CDR3 protein is CASSYSSVTYNEQFF. DNA for the CDR3: TGTGCCAGCAGCTATTCTAGCGTCACCTACAATGAGCAGTTCTTC.

The gene calls are TRBV27 and TRBJ2-4; 9 positions agree with TRBD1. CDR1 and CDR2 (germline): MNHEY, SMNVEV (reference sequence). Germline trimming cut 5 bases from V and 8 bases from J; bases unmatched to any gene: 10. This CDR3 region has 15 residues. DNA of the CDR3: TGTGCCAGCAGTCCAGCCTCCACAGGGGGCCACATTCAGTACTTC. Translating it yields CASSPASTGGHIQYF.

The CDR3: CASRALGTATYEQYF. The CDR3 DNA reads as TGTGCCAGCAGAGCTCTCGGGACTGCAACCTACGAGCAGTACTTC. The V gene is TRBV5-6, the J gene TRBJ2-7; D perhaps matches TRBD2 (6 bases). The V gene's germline CDR1 is SGHDT and CDR2 YYEEEE. The CDR3 totals 15 residues. V was cut by 5 bases and J by 2 bases, with 17 bases left in between.

The chain couples TRBV27 to TRBJ2-6, with 11 nucleotides matching TRBD1. The CDR3 runs 17 residues. Germline CDR1 reads MNHEY; CDR2 reads SMNVEV (reference sequence). Trimming took 5 bases from V and 0 from J; bases not matched to a gene: 3. The CDR3 loop is CASSPGTGGSGANVLTF. The CDR3 DNA reads as TGTGCCAGCAGTCCCGGGACAGGGGGCTCTGGGGCCAACGTCCTGACTTTC.

V is TRBV12-3 or TRBV12-4 and J is TRBJ2-2; D ambiguous. The CDR3 loop spans 13 amino acids. V was trimmed by 7 bases and J by 4 bases, leaving 10 bases between them. The DNA of the CDR3 is TGTGCCAGCAATCTTGGCGGCACCGGGGAGCTGTTTTTT. This codes for CASNLGGTGELFF.

As for this clone: One end of the junction does not line up with germline, which may come from a read error. This chain uses TRBV6-5 with TRBJ2-7, with 7 bases aligning to TRBD1. CDR1 MNHEY and CDR2 SVGAGI come from the germline V gene. The CDR3 sequence is 14 residues long. This CDR3 reads CASSLGQPSYKQYF. For the CDR3, the DNA is TGTGCCAGCAGTTTGGGACAGCCCTCCTACAAGCAGTACTTC.

The chain couples TRBV18 to TRBJ2-6; perhaps TRBD1 as D (6 bases). V lost 2 bases and J 2 bases, leaving 19 bases between the germline ends. The CDR3 runs 19 residues. CDR1 is KGHSH and CDR2 is LQKENI in the germline V gene. The CDR3 spells CASSPGSRGSPTGANVLTF. In DNA form, the CDR3 reads TGTGCCAGCTCACCAGGAAGCAGGGGTAGTCCCACTGGGGCCAACGTCCTGACTTTC.

The chain is built from TRBV5-1 and TRBJ2-1; TRBD2 matches at 14 bases. Trimming removed 3 bases from V and 7 bases from J; junction bases left unmatched: 9. The length of the CDR3 is 17 residues. Germline CDR1 reads SGHRS; CDR2 reads YFSETQ. CDR3 amino acids: CASSSGGLAGGRNEQFF. The CDR3 nucleotides read TGCGCCAGCAGCTCCGGCGGACTAGCGGGAGGAAGGAATGAGCAGTTCTTC.

Only one count was recorded for this clone. This specimen includes other DNA sequences encoding the same CDR3. The chain is built from TRBV28 and TRBJ1-5; a weak D match, TRBD1 (5 bases). The V end lost 2 bases, the J end lost 1 base, and 9 bases lay between the germline ends. The CDR3 has 15 amino acids. Germline CDR1 is MDHEN and CDR2 is SYDVKM. The CDR3 reads CASSLPQGSNQPQHF. In nucleotides, the CDR3 is TGTGCCAGCAGTTTACCGCAGGGCAGCAATCAGCCCCAGCATTTT.

This chain connects TRBV24-1 to TRBJ2-5; TRBD1 matches 7 bases. Trimming cost V 3 bases and J 3 bases; bases outside gene matches: 9. Looked up from germline, CDR1 is KGHDR and CDR2 is SFDVKD. This CDR3 has 16 residues. The CDR3 DNA follows: TGTGCCACCAGTGATACCCGGACAGGAGGAAAAGAGACCCAGTACTTC. It translates to CATSDTRTGGKETQYF.

The chain uses TRBV5-5 and TRBJ2-7, with 9 nucleotides matching TRBD2. CDR1 and CDR2 from the germline V gene are SGHKS and YYEKEE (reference sequence). V lost 1 base and J lost 0; bases outside the gene matches: 2. The CDR3 has 15 amino acids. CDR3 bases: TGTGCCAGCAGCTTGTCTAGCGGGGACTCCTACGAGCAGTACTTC. The encoded protein is CASSLSSGDSYEQYF.

The chain couples TRBV9 to TRBJ2-1; 11 bases are a match to TRBD2. With 4 bases clipped from V and 7 bases from J, the junction kept 7 bases outside the gene matches. The CDR3 runs to 15 residues. Germline CDR1 and CDR2: SGDLS and YYNGEE. The CDR3 reads CASSSIAGGINEQFF. As DNA, the CDR3 is TGTGCCAGCAGCTCTATAGCGGGGGGGATAAATGAGCAGTTCTTC.

The chain is built from TRBV5-1 and TRBJ2-7, with a weak D call TRBD2 (5 bases). Germline V gives CDR1 SGHRS, CDR2 YFSETQ. Trimming removed 3 bases at V and 2 bases at J, with 15 bases between. CDR3 length: 15 amino acids. The CDR3 DNA follows: TGCGCCAGCAGCTCTTCTCTCGGGGTAACCTACGAGCAGTACTTC. It codes for CASSSSLGVTYEQYF.

The chain joins TRBV21-1 to TRBJ2-1; no check of the table's D call, TRBD2, against the DNA was made. TRBV21-1 corresponds to a pseudogene. The CDR3 covers 21 residues. Here the CDR3 DNA reads TGTGCCAGCAGCAAAGCGGGGAGGGGCGCGCCTAAAGTCTACCCCTACAATGAGCAGTTCTTC. Amino acid sequence: CASSKAGRGAPKVYPYNEQFF.

The rearrangement links TRBV3-1 (or the pseudogene TRBV3-2) to TRBJ1-2; no clear D. Trimming removed 5 bases from V and 4 bases from J, with 11 bases in between. Germline CDR1 and CDR2: LGHDT and YNNKEL (reference sequence). The CDR3 is 13 amino acids. This chain's CDR3 is CASSAAVTYGYTF. The CDR3 DNA reads TGTGCCAGCAGCGCCGCGGTAACCTATGGCTACACCTTC.